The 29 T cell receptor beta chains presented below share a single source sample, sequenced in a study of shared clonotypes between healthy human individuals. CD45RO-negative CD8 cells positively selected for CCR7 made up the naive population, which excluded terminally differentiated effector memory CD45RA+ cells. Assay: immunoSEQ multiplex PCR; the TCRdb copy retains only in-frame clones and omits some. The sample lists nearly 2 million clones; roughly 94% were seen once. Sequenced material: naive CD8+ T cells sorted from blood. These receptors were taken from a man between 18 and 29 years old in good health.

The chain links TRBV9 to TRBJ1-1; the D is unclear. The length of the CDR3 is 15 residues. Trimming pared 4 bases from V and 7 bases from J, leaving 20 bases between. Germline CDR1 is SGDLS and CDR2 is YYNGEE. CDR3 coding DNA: TGTGCCAGCAGCCCCATGTGGGGAGGAACTGATGAAGCTTTCTTT. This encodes CASSPMWGGTDEAFF.

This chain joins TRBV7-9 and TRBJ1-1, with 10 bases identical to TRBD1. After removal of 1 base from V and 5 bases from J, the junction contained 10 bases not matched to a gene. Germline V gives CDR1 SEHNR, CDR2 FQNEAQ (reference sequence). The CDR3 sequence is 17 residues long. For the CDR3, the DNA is TGTGCCAGCAGCTTAGTAGTGTCAGGGACAGGGGAAACTGAAGCTTTCTTT. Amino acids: CASSLVVSGTGETEAFF. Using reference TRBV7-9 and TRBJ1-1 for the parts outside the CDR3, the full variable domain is DTGVSQNPRHKITKRGQNVTFRCDPISEHNRLYWYRQTLGQGPEFLTYFQNEAQLEKSRLLSDRFSAERPKGSFSTLEIQRTEQGDSAMYLCASSLVVSGTGETEAFFGQGTRLTVV.

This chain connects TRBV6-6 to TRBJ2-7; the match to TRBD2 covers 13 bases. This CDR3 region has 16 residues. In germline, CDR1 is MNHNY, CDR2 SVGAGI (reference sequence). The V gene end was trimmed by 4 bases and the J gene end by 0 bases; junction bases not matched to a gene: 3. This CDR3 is CASSFRTSGSSYEQYF. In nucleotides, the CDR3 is TGTGCCAGCAGTTTCCGGACTAGCGGGAGCTCCTACGAGCAGTACTTC.

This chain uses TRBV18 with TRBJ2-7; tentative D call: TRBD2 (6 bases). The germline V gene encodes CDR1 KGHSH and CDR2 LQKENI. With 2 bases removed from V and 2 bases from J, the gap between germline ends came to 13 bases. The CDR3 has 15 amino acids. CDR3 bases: TGTGCCAGCTCACCAATCGGAGGGACCGCCTACGAGCAGTACTTC. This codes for CASSPIGGTAYEQYF. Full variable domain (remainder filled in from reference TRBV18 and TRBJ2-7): NAGVMQNPRHLVRRRGQEARLRCSPMKGHSHVYWYRQLPEEGLKFMVYLQKENIIDESGMPKERFSAEFPKEGPSILRIQQVVRGDSAAYFCASSPIGGTAYEQYFGPGTRLTVT.

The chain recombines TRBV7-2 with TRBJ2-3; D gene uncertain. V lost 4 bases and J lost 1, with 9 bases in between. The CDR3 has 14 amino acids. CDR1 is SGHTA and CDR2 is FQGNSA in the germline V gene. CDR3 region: CASSYGQGTDTQYF. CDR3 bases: TGTGCCAGCAGCTACGGGCAGGGCACAGATACGCAGTATTTT.

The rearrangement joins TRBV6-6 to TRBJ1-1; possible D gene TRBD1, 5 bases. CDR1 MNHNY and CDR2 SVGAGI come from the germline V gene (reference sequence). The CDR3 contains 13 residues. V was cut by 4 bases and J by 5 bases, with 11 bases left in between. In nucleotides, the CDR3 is TGTGCCAGCAGTTCTTGGGGGGTAACTGAAGCTTTCTTT. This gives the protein CASSSWGVTEAFF.

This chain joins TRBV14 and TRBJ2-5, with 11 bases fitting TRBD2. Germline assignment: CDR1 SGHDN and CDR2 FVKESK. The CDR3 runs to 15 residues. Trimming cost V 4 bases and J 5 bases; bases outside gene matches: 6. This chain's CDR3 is CASSLLAGGPETQYF. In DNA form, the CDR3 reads TGTGCCAGCAGCCTCTTAGCGGGAGGGCCGGAGACCCAGTACTTC. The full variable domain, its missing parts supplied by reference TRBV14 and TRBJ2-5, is EAGVTQFPSHSVIEKGQTVTLRCDPISGHDNLYWYRRVMGKEIKFLLHFVKESKQDESGMPNNRFLAERTGGTYSTLKVQPAELEDSGVYFCASSLLAGGPETQYFGPGTRLLVL.

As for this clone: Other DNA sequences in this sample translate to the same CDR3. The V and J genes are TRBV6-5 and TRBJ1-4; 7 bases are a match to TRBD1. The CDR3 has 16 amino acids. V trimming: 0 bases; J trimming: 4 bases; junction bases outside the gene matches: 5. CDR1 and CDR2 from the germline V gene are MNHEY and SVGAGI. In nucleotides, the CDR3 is TGTGCCAGCAGTTACTCGTCAGGGACAGTTAATGAAAAACTGTTTTTT. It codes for CASSYSSGTVNEKLFF.

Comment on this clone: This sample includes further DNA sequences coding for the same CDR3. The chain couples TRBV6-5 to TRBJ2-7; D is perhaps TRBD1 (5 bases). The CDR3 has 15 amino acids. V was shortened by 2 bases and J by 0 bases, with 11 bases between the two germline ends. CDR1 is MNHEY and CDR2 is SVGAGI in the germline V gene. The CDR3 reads CASSYGQGPSYEQYF. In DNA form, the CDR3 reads TGTGCCAGCAGTTACGGGCAGGGTCCCTCCTACGAGCAGTACTTC.

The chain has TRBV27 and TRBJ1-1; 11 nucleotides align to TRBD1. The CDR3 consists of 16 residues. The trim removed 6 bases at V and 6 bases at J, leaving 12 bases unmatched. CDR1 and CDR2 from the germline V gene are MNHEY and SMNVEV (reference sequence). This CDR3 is CASSPRTGGGLPEAFF. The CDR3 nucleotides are TGTGCCAGCAGCCCTAGGACAGGGGGCGGTTTGCCTGAAGCTTTCTTT.

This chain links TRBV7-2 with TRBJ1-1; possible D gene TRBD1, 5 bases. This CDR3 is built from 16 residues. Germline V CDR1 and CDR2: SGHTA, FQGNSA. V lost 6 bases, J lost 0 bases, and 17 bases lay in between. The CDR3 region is CASREGTDWMNTEAFF. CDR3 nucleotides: TGTGCCAGCAGAGAGGGGACTGACTGGATGAACACTGAAGCTTTCTTT.

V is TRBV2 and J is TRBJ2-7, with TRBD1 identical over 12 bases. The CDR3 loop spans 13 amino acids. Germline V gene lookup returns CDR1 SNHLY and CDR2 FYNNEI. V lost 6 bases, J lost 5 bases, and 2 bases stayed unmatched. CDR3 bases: TGTGCCAGCAGGGGGACAGGGGGCGACGAGCAGTACTTC. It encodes CASRGTGGDEQYF.

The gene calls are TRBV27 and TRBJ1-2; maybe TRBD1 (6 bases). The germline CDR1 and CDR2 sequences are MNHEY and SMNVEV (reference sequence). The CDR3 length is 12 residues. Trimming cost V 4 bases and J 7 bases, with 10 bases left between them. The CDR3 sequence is CASSSAGAGYTF. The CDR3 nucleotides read TGTGCCAGCAGTTCCGCAGGGGCTGGCTACACCTTC.

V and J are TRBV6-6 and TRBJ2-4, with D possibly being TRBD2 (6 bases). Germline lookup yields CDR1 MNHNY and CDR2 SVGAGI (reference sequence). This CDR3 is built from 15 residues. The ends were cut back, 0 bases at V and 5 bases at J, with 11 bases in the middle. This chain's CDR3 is CASSYSLAGENIQYF. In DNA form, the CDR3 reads TGTGCCAGCAGTTACTCACTAGCTGGGGAAAACATTCAGTACTTC.

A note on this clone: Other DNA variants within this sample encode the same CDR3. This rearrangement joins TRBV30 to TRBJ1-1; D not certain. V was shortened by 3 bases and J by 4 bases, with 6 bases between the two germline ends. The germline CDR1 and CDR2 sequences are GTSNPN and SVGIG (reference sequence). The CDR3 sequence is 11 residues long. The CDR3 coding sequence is TGTGCCTGGAGCCCGGGCACTGAAGCTTTCTTT. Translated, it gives CAWSPGTEAFF.

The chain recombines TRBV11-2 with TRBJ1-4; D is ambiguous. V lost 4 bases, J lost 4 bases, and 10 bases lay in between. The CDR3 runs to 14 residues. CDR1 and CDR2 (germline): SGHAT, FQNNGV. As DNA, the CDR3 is TGTGCCAGCAGCTGGACCCAACATAATGAAAAACTGTTTTTT. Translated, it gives CASSWTQHNEKLFF. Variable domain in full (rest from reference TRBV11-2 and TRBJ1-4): EAGVAQSPRYKIIEKRQSVAFWCNPISGHATLYWYQQILGQGPKLLIQFQNNGVVDDSQLPKDRFSAERLKGVDSTLKIQPAKLEDSAVYLCASSWTQHNEKLFFGSGTQLSVL.

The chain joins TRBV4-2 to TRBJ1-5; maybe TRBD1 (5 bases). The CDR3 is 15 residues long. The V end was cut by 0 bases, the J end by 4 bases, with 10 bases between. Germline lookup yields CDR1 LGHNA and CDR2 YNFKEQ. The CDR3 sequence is CASSQDGGGNQPQHF. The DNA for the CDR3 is TGTGCCAGCAGCCAAGATGGTGGGGGTAATCAGCCCCAGCATTTT.

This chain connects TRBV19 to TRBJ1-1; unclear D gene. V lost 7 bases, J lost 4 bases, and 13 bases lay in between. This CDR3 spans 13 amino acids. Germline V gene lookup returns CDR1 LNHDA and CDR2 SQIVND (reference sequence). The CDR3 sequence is CASNFGVGTEAFF. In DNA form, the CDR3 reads TGTGCCAGTAATTTTGGGGTTGGCACTGAAGCTTTCTTT.

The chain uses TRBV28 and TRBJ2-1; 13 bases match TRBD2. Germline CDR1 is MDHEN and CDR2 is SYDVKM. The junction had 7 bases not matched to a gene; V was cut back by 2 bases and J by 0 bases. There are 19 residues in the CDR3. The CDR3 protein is CASSLGLGTSGASYNEQFF. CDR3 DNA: TGTGCCAGCAGTTTAGGATTGGGGACTAGCGGGGCCTCCTACAATGAGCAGTTCTTC.

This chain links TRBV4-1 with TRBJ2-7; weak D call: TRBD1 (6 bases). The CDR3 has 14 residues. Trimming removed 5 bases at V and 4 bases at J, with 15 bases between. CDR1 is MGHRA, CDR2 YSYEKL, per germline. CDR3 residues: CASSSRRGRYEQYF. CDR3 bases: TGCGCCAGCAGCTCCCGCAGGGGCAGGTACGAGCAGTACTTC.

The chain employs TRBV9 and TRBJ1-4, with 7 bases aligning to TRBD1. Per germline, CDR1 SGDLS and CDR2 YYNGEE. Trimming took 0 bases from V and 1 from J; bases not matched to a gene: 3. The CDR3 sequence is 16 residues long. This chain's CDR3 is CASSVGQGGTNEKLFF. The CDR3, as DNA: TGTGCCAGCAGCGTAGGACAGGGAGGAACTAATGAAAAACTGTTTTTT.

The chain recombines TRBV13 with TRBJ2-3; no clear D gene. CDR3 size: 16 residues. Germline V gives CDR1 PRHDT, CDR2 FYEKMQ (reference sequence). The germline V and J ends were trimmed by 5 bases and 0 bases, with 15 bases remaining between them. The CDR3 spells CASSPHGQESTDTQYF. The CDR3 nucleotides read TGTGCCAGCAGCCCTCACGGCCAGGAGAGCACAGATACGCAGTATTTT.

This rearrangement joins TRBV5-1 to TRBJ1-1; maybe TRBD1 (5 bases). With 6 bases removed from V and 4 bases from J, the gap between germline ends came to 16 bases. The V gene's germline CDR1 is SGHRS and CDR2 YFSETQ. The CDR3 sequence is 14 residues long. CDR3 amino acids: CASTYFGGSTEAFF. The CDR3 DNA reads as TGCGCCAGCACATATTTCGGGGGATCCACTGAAGCTTTCTTT.

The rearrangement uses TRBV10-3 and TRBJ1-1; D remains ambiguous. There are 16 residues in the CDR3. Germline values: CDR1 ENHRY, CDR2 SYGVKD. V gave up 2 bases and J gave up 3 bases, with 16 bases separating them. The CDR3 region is CAISEASIVRDTEAFF. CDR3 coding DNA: TGTGCCATCAGTGAGGCGAGTATTGTGAGGGACACTGAAGCTTTCTTT.

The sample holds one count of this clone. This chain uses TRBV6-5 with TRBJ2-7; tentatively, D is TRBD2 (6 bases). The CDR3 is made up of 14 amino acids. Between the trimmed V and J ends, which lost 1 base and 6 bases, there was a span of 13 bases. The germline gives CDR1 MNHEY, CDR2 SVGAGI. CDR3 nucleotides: TGTGCCAGCAGTTACTTCTCGGGGGATGGCGAGCAGTACTTC. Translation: CASSYFSGDGEQYF.

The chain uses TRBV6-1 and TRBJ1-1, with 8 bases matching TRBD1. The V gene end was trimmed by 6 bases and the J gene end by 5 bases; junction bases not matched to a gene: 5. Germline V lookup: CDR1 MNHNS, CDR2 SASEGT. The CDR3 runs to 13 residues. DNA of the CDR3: TGTGCCAGCAGGGAGACAGGGGCAACTGAAGCTTTCTTT. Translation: CASRETGATEAFF.

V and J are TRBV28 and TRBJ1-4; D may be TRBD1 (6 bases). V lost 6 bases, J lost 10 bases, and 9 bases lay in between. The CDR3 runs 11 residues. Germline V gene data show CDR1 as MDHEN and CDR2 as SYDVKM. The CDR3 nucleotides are TGTGCCAGCAGCCAAGGGGGAAAACTGTTTTTT. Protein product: CASSQGGKLFF.

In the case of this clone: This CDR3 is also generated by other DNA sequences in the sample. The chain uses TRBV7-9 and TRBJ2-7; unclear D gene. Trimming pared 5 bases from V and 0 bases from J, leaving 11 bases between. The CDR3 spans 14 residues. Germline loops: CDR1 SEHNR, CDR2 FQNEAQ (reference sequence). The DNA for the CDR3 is TGTGCCAGCAGCCCGCCGGCCGGCTCCTACGAGCAGTACTTC. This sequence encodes CASSPPAGSYEQYF. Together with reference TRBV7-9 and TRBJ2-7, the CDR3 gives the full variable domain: DTGVSQNPRHKITKRGQNVTFRCDPISEHNRLYWYRQTLGQGPEFLTYFQNEAQLEKSRLLSDRFSAERPKGSFSTLEIQRTEQGDSAMYLCASSPPAGSYEQYFGPGTRLTVT.

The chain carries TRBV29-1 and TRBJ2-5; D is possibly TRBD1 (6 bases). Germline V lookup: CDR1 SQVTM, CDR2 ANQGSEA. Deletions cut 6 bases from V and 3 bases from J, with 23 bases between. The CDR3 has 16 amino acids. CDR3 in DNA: TGCAGCGTACAGGGCAGTGGCGTATACCCGGAAGAGACCCAGTACTTC. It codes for CSVQGSGVYPEETQYF. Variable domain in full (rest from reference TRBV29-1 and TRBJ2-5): SAVISQKPSRDICQRGTSLTIQCQVDSQVTMMFWYRQQPGQSLTLIATANQGSEATYESGFVIDKFPISRPNLTFSTLTVSNMSPEDSSIYLCSVQGSGVYPEETQYFGPGTRLLVL.